The source of this TCR beta chain is a study of human CD8 memory T cell subsets (TCRdb year 2020). Notes on the research overall: To assess how stem-like (TSTEM), progenitor exhausted-like (TPEX) and effector memory CD8+ T cell subsets are clonally related, the TCRbeta repertoires of these three subsets were compared. TCRbeta repertoires were obtained from five to seven donors, each contributing TSTEM, TPEX and effector memory subsets.

Results and caveats for the whole study, not just this receptor: Clonotypes were shared with effector memory cells by both stem-like subsets, but only minimal overlap was found between TSTEM and TPEX repertoires, suggesting distinct antigen spectra. Sequencing was limited to TCRbeta chains, and the repertoire comparisons were based on about 6 donors analyzed with paired t-tests and Bonferroni correction. Greater repertoire diversity in TSTEM than in TPEX subsets was suggested by Chao1 estimates, potentially reflecting a broader range of specificities. Normalized Shannon-Wiener diversity was similarly high in TSTEM and TPEX subsets, while effector memory subsets were less diverse by comparison.

As concerns this clonotype: Its antigen remains undetermined.

The instrument given in TCRdb is NextSeq 550. A Human TCR Profiling Kit was used to prepare UMI-labeled 5' RACE TCRbeta libraries. The same number of PCR cycles was used to prepare all TCRbeta libraries in parallel. In the paper's pipeline: Between about 2,700 and 20,000 functional CDR3beta clonotypes were contained in each TCRbeta library. MIGEC 1.2.9 was used for UMI extraction and consensus assembly, with at least three reads per UMI being required. MiXCR 3.0.3 was used to extract the in-frame CDR3beta repertoires. After each sample was downsampled to 42,000 randomly selected UMIs, diversity metrics were computed in VDJtools 1.2.1. Repertoire overlap metrics D, R and F2 were calculated in VDJtools for the top 3,000 clones of each sample pair. One entry per CDR3 protein sequence results from the TCRdb reprocessing of the reads, with DNA left out. The V and J calls reflect TCRdb's pipeline rather than the authors' work. The table for this sample records about 5,400 distinct CDR3 sequences. In total, the top ten clones hold around 35% of the sample.

Density gradient separation was used to isolate peripheral blood mononuclear cells from buffy coats of healthy donors. In the study, negative magnetic separation with EasySep or MojoSort CD8+ T cell isolation kits was used to enrich total CD8+ T cells. For each subset, total RNA was extracted using an RNeasy Mini Kit from duplicate vials of approximately 160,000 sorted CD8+ T cells. The PBMCs were used either fresh or after being cryopreserved in fetal bovine serum with around 9.3% DMSO. Fluorescence-activated cell sorting on a FACSAria III was used to sort the CD8+ T cell subsets to purity. There are 18 amino acids in the CDR3, from cysteine to phenylalanine inclusive. There is no recorded DNA. Sequences MRHNA (CDR1) and SNTAGT (CDR2) are obtained from the germline V gene.

Sequenced input: CD8+ effector memory T cells (TEM) sorted from PBMCs. The meaning of the sample's cell subset or site label: effector memory CD8 T cells, CCR7- CD45RO+ CD95+. The TCR was taken from a human donor in good health. In this chain, TRBV6-4 is recombined with TRBJ2-1; TCRdb outputs TRBD2, but without DNA this stays unchecked. The CDR3 has the sequence CASSDTGTSGGLVGEQFF.